This T cell receptor beta chain was sequenced in a study of blood T cell repertoires in COVID-19. The wider study: Italy, Spain and the United States were the sources of the convalescent and acute COVID-19 samples. Sources were T cells, B-cell-depleted T cells, or PBMCs; the material itself was cDNA or gDNA.

Researchers sorted participants into cohorts using their self-reported clinical history. Germline lookup yields CDR1 KGHSH and CDR2 LQKENI. V lost 6 bases and J 0 bases, leaving 9 bases between the germline ends. The CDR3 loop spans 14 amino acids. TCRdb keeps only in-frame clones here, not all; method: immunoSEQ multiplex PCR. The repertoire has roughly 340,000 clones, around 87% of them found once; the top ten carry 1.5% to 2.5%. V is TRBV18 and J is TRBJ1-5; D gene ambiguous. The TCR sequence derives from a man between 35 and 55 years old in a cohort exposed to, infected with or recovered from COVID-19 (not recorded which). Sequencing was done on a sample of PBMCs or T cells enriched from blood (not recorded which). This CDR3 is CASSLADSNQPQHF. CDR3 DNA sequence: TGTGCCAGCTCCCTAGCCGATAGCAATCAGCCCCAGCATTTT.